This T cell receptor beta chain was identified during a study of tumor and adjacent non-tumor tissue in lung cancer. About the research overall: Aged about 30 to 76 years, patients included fewer than 11 men and 4 to 6 women with stage I to III disease.

About this clonotype: The target antigen is unknown. Relative to the germline gene, one junction end is altered; a read error may explain this.

The library came from three nested PCR rounds adapted from ARM-PCR protocols. Each CDR3 protein gets one entry after TCRdb re-called the multiplex PCR reads with MiXCR. This sample yields 200,000 to 250,000 distinct CDR3 sequences, of which approximately 74% are seen a single time; less than 25% belongs to the top ten. Study-level results: Tumor TCR diversity, when higher, was linked to shorter survival. Compared with tumor, normal lung showed significantly lower TCR diversity. Tumor repertoires had a smaller top 100 clone share than normal lung.

The template was RNA from unsorted bulk tissue. The receptor was isolated from a man in his 60s with non-small cell lung cancer. The sequenced sample was lung tumor tissue.

The DNA for the CDR3 is TGTGCTAGCAGCTTGGACAGGGTGGGCGCGGAGATCCAGTACTTC. Its protein is CASSLDRVGAEIQYF. The gene calls are TRBV11-2 and TRBJ2-5, with TRBD1 identical over 8 bases. The CDR3 has 15 residues. The germline V gene encodes CDR1 SGHAT and CDR2 FQNNGV.